This T cell receptor beta chain is from a study of sequential checkpoint blockade in melanoma. The overall study: Arm A got nivolumab then ipilimumab; arm B the reverse, 1:1. After both sequences, patients received maintenance nivolumab.

This clone rates as medium-sized. Method: immunoSEQ multiplex PCR; TCRdb's copy keeps in-frame clones and lacks some. The sample gives a few thousand clones, about 23% of which show up once; less than 25% is in the top ten. V lost 5 bases to trimming and J lost 0 bases; unmatched junction nucleotides: 14. CDR3 length: 19 amino acids. Germline loops: CDR1 SGDLS, CDR2 YYNGEE. As for treatment: randomized to nivolumab then ipilimumab (arm A) or the reverse (arm B). This TCR was recovered from a human donor with melanoma. The chain is built from TRBV9 and TRBJ1-4; 9 positions match TRBD1. The sequences come from tumor tissue (inferred from file names), collected from a patient given nivolumab and ipilimumab in sequence. The CDR3 sequence is CASRFTRDRASSTNEKLFF. The CDR3 nucleotides read TGTGCCAGCAGATTCACCCGGGACAGGGCGTCTTCAACTAATGAAAAACTGTTTTTT.